This TCR beta chain was identified in a study of shared clonotypes between healthy human individuals. Using immunoSEQ multiplex PCR, the repertoire was profiled, and TCRdb retains in-frame clones only, with some absent. This sample has hundreds of thousands of clones; approximately 96% occur once, and the top ten carry 0.095% to 0.13%. The naive CD8 subset, CD45RO-negative cells positively selected for CCR7, excluded terminally differentiated effector memory CD45RA+ cells. The V segment lost 10 bases and the J segment 1 base; nucleotides outside the gene matches: 9. This CDR3 region has 14 residues. Germline CDR1 LNHDA, CDR2 SQIVND (reference sequence).

V gene TRBV19 combines with J gene TRBJ1-1; 7 positions agree with TRBD1. The sequence was obtained from a woman aged 30 to 39 in good health. The sample was naive CD8+ T cells sorted from blood. As DNA, the CDR3 is TGTGCCACCCAACAGGGGTGGGGGAACACTGAAGCTTTCTTT. Encoded protein: CATQQGWGNTEAFF.